This TCR beta chain originates from a study of identical twins. General observations from the study: The authors noted that invariant MAIT and iNKT cells could partly confound zero-insertion analyses. Whereas memory repertoires showed no such difference, abundant cord blood beta clonotypes carried fewer insertions.

Details on this clonotype: Antigen specificity is unknown.

Via MiXCR, TCRdb re-called the 5' RACE reads, giving one row per CDR3 protein. The sample consists of approximately 250,000 distinct CDR3 sequences, about 6.7% of them appearing once. This CDR3 spans 13 amino acids. Per germline, CDR1 DFQATT and CDR2 SNEGSKA (reference sequence). Deletions cut 0 bases from V and 10 bases from J, with 15 bases between. This same sample was also part of a study on T cells expressing NK-cell markers. That source notes: Underlying the TCR beta repertoires were sorted CD3+CD56+NKG2C+, CD3+CD56+NKG2C- and CD3+CD56-NKG2C+ T cells. Roughly 6 donors had dominant NKG2C+ clonotypes that comprised about 1.0-7.5% of their CD8+ T cells.

The TCR originated in a woman between 18 and 29 years old in good health. The chain joins TRBV20-1 to TRBJ1-1; D gene ambiguous. The sequenced material came from CD8+ T cells sorted from blood. CDR3 region: CSARDYDVGRAFF. Here the CDR3 DNA reads TGCAGTGCTAGAGACTATGATGTAGGGCGAGCTTTCTTT.